The 24 T cell receptor beta chains below come from one sample, sequenced in a study of blood T cell repertoires in COVID-19. Sequenced by immunoSEQ multiplex PCR; TCRdb stores in-frame clones only, minus some. Among about 130,000 clones listed, over 75% were seen once. Input material: peripheral blood. These receptors came from a woman aged 55-70 years with acute or convalescent COVID-19.

The genes are TRBV18 and TRBJ1-3; D may be TRBD1 (6 bases). The V end was cut by 4 bases, the J end by 2 bases, with 12 bases between. The CDR3 is made up of 15 amino acids. The V gene's germline CDR1 is KGHSH and CDR2 LQKENI. Written as DNA, the CDR3 is TGTGCCAGCTCACTGGAGGACAGAACTGGAAACACCATATATTTT. The encoded protein is CASSLEDRTGNTIYF.

The chain joins TRBV11-2 to TRBJ1-2; D might be TRBD1 (6 bases). Germline V CDR1 and CDR2: SGHAT, FQNNGV. The germline V and J ends were trimmed by 1 base and 3 bases, with 9 bases remaining between them. The CDR3 is made up of 14 amino acids. The CDR3, as DNA: TGTGCCAGCAGCTTAGGTGGGACATACTATGGCTACACCTTC. Translating gives CASSLGGTYYGYTF. The full variable domain, with the rest looked up from reference TRBV11-2 and TRBJ1-2, is EAGVAQSPRYKIIEKRQSVAFWCNPISGHATLYWYQQILGQGPKLLIQFQNNGVVDDSQLPKDRFSAERLKGVDSTLKIQPAKLEDSAVYLCASSLGGTYYGYTFGSGTRLTVV.

CDR3 DNA: TGTGCCGGCACAGGGGGCCCCAATCAGCCCCAGCATTTT. This codes for CAGTGGPNQPQHF. The J gene is TRBJ1-5, the V gene TRBV6-5; the match to TRBD1 covers 9 bases. Germline trimming cut 11 bases from V and 3 bases from J; bases unmatched to any gene: 5. CDR1 and CDR2 from the germline V gene are MNHEY and SVGAGI. This CDR3 is built from 13 residues.

This rearrangement joins TRBV5-1 to TRBJ2-2; 12 bases align to TRBD2. Germline loops: CDR1 SGHRS, CDR2 YFSETQ. The CDR3 length is 16 residues. V trimming: 3 bases; J trimming: 3 bases; junction bases outside the gene matches: 3. The CDR3 loop reads CASSSRLAGDTGELFF. CDR3 DNA sequence: TGCGCCAGCAGCTCAAGACTAGCGGGGGACACCGGGGAGCTGTTTTTT.

This chain joins TRBV15 and TRBJ1-5, with D possibly TRBD1 on 6 matching bases. Deletions cut 5 bases from V and 1 base from J, with 9 bases between. Germline V lookup: CDR1 LNHNV, CDR2 YYDKDF (reference sequence). The CDR3 runs 14 residues. The chain's CDR3 is CATSLQGSNQPQHF. The CDR3 coding sequence is TGTGCCACCAGCCTCCAGGGGAGCAATCAGCCCCAGCATTTT.

This chain links TRBV18 with TRBJ2-7; 10 nucleotides match TRBD1. Trimming took 3 bases from V and 7 from J; bases not matched to a gene: 3. In germline, CDR1 is KGHSH, CDR2 LQKENI. CDR3 size: 13 residues. The DNA of the CDR3 is TGTGCCAGCTCACCCCGGGACAGGGGTGAGCAGTACGTC. It codes for CASSPRDRGEQYV.

The sample holds one count of this clone. V and J are TRBV2 and TRBJ1-2; D gene uncertain. This CDR3 is 15 amino acids long. Per the germline V gene, CDR1 is SNHLY and CDR2 is FYNNEI. Trimming removed 0 bases from V and 4 bases from J, with 12 bases in between. The CDR3 loop is CASSEARGRSYGYTF. Here the CDR3 DNA reads TGTGCCAGCAGTGAAGCGCGCGGGAGATCCTATGGCTACACCTTC. The whole variable domain, filled in from reference TRBV2 and TRBJ1-2, reads EPEVTQTPSHQVTQMGQEVILRCVPISNHLYFYWYRQILGQKVEFLVSFYNNEISEKSEIFDDQFSVERPDGSNFTLKIRSTKLEDSAMYFCASSEARGRSYGYTFGSGTRLTVV.

This clone was observed a single time. V gene TRBV4-1 combines with J gene TRBJ2-1, with 9 bases identical to TRBD2. Trimming took 4 bases from V and 9 from J; bases not matched to a gene: 10. The CDR3 contains 15 residues. The germline V gene encodes CDR1 MGHRA and CDR2 YSYEKL. DNA for the CDR3: TGCGCCAGCAGCCCCGGCGGGGGCGGGAGGGTTGAGCAGTTCTTC. This codes for CASSPGGGGRVEQFF.

The chain combines TRBV4-1 with TRBJ2-1, with 7 positions matching TRBD2. This CDR3 has 17 residues. CDR1 is MGHRA and CDR2 is YSYEKL in the germline V gene. The trim removed 4 bases at V and 0 bases at J, leaving 9 bases unmatched. The CDR3 DNA follows: TGCGCCAGCAGCCGCCTAGCGGCCTATAGCTCCTACAATGAGCAGTTCTTC. Translated: CASSRLAAYSSYNEQFF.

V usage is TRBV2 and J usage is TRBJ2-1, with 13 bases identical to TRBD2. The CDR3 has 15 residues. Per germline, CDR1 SNHLY and CDR2 FYNNEI. Trimming at V came to 7 bases and at J to 8 bases, leaving 8 bases not matched to a gene. This CDR3 reads CASTSRTSGSYEQFF. Written as DNA, the CDR3 is TGTGCCAGCACTTCCAGGACTAGCGGGAGCTATGAGCAGTTCTTC.

The chain uses TRBV5-5 and TRBJ1-4, with TRBD1 as a possible D gene (5 bases). The CDR3 loop spans 15 amino acids. Germline-derived CDR1 and CDR2 are SGHKS and YYEKEE (reference sequence). V was shortened by 1 base and J by 0 bases, with 7 bases between the two germline ends. This chain's CDR3 is CASSLQTATNEKLFF. The CDR3 DNA reads TGTGCCAGCAGCTTGCAGACAGCAACTAATGAAAAACTGTTTTTT.

The CDR3 protein is CASSEHQGMANEKLFF. In DNA form, the CDR3 reads TGTGCCAGCAGTGAACACCAGGGCATGGCTAATGAAAAACTGTTTTTT. The J gene is TRBJ1-4, the V gene TRBV6-1; possibly TRBD1 for D (5 bases). Per the germline V gene, CDR1 is MNHNS and CDR2 is SASEGT. The CDR3 covers 16 residues. Trimming stripped 2 bases from V and 3 bases from J, with 13 bases between.

The gene calls are TRBV5-1 and TRBJ2-1, with 13 bases fitting TRBD2. Germline-derived CDR1 and CDR2 are SGHRS and YFSETQ. CDR3 length equals 15 residues. J was trimmed by 9 bases and V by 3 bases; bases with no gene match: 6. This chain's CDR3 is CASSSGLAGEGEQFF. Written as DNA, the CDR3 is TGCGCCAGCAGCTCCGGACTAGCGGGAGAAGGTGAGCAGTTCTTC.

The chain employs TRBV7-9 and TRBJ1-5; the D gene is possibly TRBD1 (6 bases). The V end lost 5 bases, the J end lost 6 bases, and 17 bases lay between the germline ends. The CDR3 covers 15 residues. Germline CDR1 reads SEHNR; CDR2 reads FQNEAQ (reference sequence). CDR3 sequence reads: CASSPDGGIAQPQHF. The CDR3 region has the DNA TGTGCCAGCAGCCCTGATGGGGGCATCGCTCAGCCCCAGCATTTT.

The CDR3 nucleotides are TGTGCCAGCAGTAGCGTGTCCTACGAGCAGTACTTC. It translates to CASSSVSYEQYF. The gene calls are TRBV6-5 and TRBJ2-7, with D uncertain. Germline CDR1 reads MNHEY; CDR2 reads SVGAGI. The length of the CDR3 is 12 residues. V was cut by 5 bases and J by 1 base, with 6 bases left in between.

The J gene is TRBJ1-2, the V gene TRBV3-1 (or the pseudogene TRBV3-2); 9 nucleotides match TRBD1. Trimming took 3 bases from V and 7 from J; bases not matched to a gene: 6. Germline lookup yields CDR1 LGHDT and CDR2 YNNKEL (reference sequence). There are 14 residues in the CDR3. The chain's CDR3 is CASSHRNRGLGYTF. The CDR3 bases are TGTGCCAGCAGCCACCGCAACAGGGGGCTTGGCTACACCTTC.

This clone has more than one count but fewer than ten. The gene calls are TRBV2 and TRBJ2-3; 12 bases map to TRBD1. V lost 9 bases to trimming and J lost 6 bases; unmatched junction nucleotides: 7. Germline V lookup: CDR1 SNHLY, CDR2 FYNNEI. The CDR3 is made up of 14 amino acids. CDR3 nucleotides: TGTGCCAGGGGGGACAGGGGGCGCGAGGATACGCAGTATTTT. Protein product: CARGDRGREDTQYF.

This clone showed up just a few times. This rearrangement joins TRBV3-1 (or the pseudogene TRBV3-2) to TRBJ1-1, with unresolved D. The CDR3 contains 14 residues. Germline loops: CDR1 LGHDT, CDR2 YNNKEL (reference sequence). The V gene lost 2 bases and the J gene lost 1 base, with 8 bases spanning the gap. The CDR3 is CASSQRERNTEAFF. The CDR3 nucleotides read TGTGCCAGCAGCCAAAGGGAGAGGAACACTGAAGCTTTCTTT.

This clone has only one observation. This rearrangement joins TRBV5-1 to TRBJ2-5; TRBD2 aligns across 9 bases. The V gene's germline CDR1 is SGHRS and CDR2 YFSETQ. The CDR3 sequence is 16 residues long. V shed 2 bases, J shed 3 bases, and the junction held 8 bases outside the gene matches. The chain's CDR3 is CASSLGSGRREETQYF. The CDR3 region has the DNA TGCGCCAGCAGCTTAGGAAGCGGGAGGCGAGAAGAGACCCAGTACTTC.

The chain links TRBV5-1 to TRBJ1-6; D is ambiguous. Germline values: CDR1 SGHRS, CDR2 YFSETQ. The V and J ends lost 0 bases and 7 bases respectively, with 11 bases between them. This CDR3 is built from 15 residues. For the CDR3, the DNA is TGCGCCAGCAGCTTGGCGGTGGACTACAATTCACCCCTCCACTTT. Encoded protein: CASSLAVDYNSPLHF.

V is TRBV19 and J is TRBJ1-5; no firm D call. The V end lost 0 bases, the J end lost 1 base, and 7 bases lay between the germline ends. Germline V lookup: CDR1 LNHDA, CDR2 SQIVND (reference sequence). The CDR3 consists of 15 residues. CDR3 sequence reads: CASSIEGRSNQPQHF. The CDR3 DNA reads as TGTGCCAGTAGTATAGAGGGCCGGAGCAATCAGCCCCAGCATTTT.

This clone appeared a single time. V is TRBV27 and J is TRBJ2-2, with D tentatively TRBD2 (5 bases). With 2 bases removed from V and 2 bases from J, the gap between germline ends came to 9 bases. CDR1 and CDR2 (germline): MNHEY, SMNVEV (reference sequence). This CDR3 has 15 amino acids. In DNA, the CDR3 is TGTGCCAGCAGTTTACAGGCTAGCAACACCGGGGAGCTGTTTTTT. As protein: CASSLQASNTGELFF.

V gene TRBV30 combines with J gene TRBJ2-7, with a possible D match to TRBD1 (5 bases). This CDR3 is built from 13 residues. V lost 8 bases and J lost 0, with 14 bases in between. Germline CDR1 is GTSNPN and CDR2 is SVGIG (reference sequence). The CDR3 DNA sequence: TGTGCCCTCAACGTTCAGGGCTCCTACGAGCAGTACTTC. Its protein product is CALNVQGSYEQYF.

This chain uses TRBV4-1 with TRBJ2-1, with 8 nucleotides matching TRBD2. CDR3 length equals 18 residues. From germline, CDR1 is MGHRA and CDR2 YSYEKL. The junction had 16 bases not matched to a gene; V was cut back by 4 bases and J by 5 bases. The CDR3 DNA reads TGCGCCAGCAGCCTTCCCGAACGTGCAGCGGGAGTTAACAATGAGCAGTTCTTC. Its translation: CASSLPERAAGVNNEQFF.